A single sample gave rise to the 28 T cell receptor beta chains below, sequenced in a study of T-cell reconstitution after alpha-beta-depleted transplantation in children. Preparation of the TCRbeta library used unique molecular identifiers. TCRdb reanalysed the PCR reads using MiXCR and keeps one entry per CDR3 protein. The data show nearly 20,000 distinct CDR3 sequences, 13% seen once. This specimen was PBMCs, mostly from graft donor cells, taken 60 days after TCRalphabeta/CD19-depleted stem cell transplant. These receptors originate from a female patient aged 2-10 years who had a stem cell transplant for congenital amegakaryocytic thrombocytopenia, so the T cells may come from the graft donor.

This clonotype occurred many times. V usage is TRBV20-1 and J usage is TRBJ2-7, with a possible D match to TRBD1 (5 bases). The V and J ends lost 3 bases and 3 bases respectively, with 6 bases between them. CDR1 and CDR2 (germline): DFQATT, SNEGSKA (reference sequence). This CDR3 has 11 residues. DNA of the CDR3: TGCAGTGCTAGGGACAACTACGAGCAGTACTTC. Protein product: CSARDNYEQYF.

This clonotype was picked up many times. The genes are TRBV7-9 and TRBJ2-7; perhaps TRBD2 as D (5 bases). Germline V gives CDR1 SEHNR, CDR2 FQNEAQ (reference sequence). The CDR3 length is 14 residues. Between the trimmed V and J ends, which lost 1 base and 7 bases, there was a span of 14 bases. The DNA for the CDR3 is TGTGCCAGCAGCTTAGTGACCGGGGTAAGAGAGCAGTACTTC. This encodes CASSLVTGVREQYF.

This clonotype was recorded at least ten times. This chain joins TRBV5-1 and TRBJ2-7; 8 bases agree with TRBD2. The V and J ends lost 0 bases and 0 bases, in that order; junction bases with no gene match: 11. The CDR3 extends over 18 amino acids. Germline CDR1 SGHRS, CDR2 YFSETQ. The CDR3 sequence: CASSLGTGGPTFSYEQYF. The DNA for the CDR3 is TGCGCCAGCAGCTTGGGCACGGGAGGGCCTACATTCTCCTACGAGCAGTACTTC.

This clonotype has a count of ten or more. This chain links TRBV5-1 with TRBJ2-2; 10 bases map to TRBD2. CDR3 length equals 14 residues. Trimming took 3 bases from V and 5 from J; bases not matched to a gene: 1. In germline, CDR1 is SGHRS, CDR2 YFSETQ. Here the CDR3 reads CASSSSGRTGELFF. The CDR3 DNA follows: TGCGCCAGCAGCTCTAGCGGGAGAACCGGGGAGCTGTTTTTT. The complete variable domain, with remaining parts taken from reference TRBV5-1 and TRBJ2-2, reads KAGVTQTPRYLIKTRGQQVTLSCSPISGHRSVSWYQQTPGQGLQFLFEYFSETQRNKGNFPGRFSGRQFSNSRSEMNVSTLELGDSALYLCASSSSGRTGELFFGEGSRLTVL.

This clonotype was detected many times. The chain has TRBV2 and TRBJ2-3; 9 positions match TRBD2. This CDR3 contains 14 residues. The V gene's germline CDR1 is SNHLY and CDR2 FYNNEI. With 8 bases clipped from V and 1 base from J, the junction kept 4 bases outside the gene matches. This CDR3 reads CASQASGGTDTQYF. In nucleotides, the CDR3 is TGTGCCAGCCAAGCTAGCGGGGGCACAGATACGCAGTATTTT.

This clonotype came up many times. The CDR3 here is CASSFPSGMGQETQYF. DNA of the CDR3: TGTGCCAGCAGTTTTCCTAGCGGTATGGGCCAAGAGACCCAGTACTTC. The V gene is TRBV12-3 or TRBV12-4, the J gene TRBJ2-5; 7 nucleotides line up with TRBD2. Unmatched junction bases numbered 8, after V lost 3 bases and J lost 1 base. The CDR3 is 16 amino acids.

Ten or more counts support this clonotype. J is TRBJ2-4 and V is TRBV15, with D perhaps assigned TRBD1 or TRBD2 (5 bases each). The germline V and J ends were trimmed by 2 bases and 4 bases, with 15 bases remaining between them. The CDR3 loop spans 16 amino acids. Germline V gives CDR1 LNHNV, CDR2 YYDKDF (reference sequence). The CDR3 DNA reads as TGTGCCACCAGCAGACCTCCGACAGCGGCTAAAAACATTCAGTACTTC. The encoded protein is CATSRPPTAAKNIQYF.

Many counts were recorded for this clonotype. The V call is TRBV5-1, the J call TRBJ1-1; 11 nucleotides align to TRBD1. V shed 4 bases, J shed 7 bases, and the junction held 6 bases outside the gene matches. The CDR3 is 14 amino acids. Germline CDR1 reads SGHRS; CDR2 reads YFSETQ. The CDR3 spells CASSLGTGGHEAFF. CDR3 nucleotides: TGCGCCAGCAGCCTAGGGACAGGGGGACATGAAGCTTTCTTT.

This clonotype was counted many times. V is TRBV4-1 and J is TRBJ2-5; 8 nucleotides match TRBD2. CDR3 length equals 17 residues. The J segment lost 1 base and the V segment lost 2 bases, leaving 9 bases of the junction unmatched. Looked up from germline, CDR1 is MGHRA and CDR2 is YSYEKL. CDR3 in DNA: TGCGCCAGCAGCCAACCCAACGGGGGGGGGGCCCAAGAGACCCAGTACTTC. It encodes CASSQPNGGGAQETQYF.

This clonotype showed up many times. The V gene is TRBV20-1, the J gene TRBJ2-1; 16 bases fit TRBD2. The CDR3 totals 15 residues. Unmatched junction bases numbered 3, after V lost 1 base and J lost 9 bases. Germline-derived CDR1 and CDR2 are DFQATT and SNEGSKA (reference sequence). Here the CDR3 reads CSARAGTSGRGEQFF. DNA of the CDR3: TGCAGTGCTAGAGCCGGGACTAGCGGGAGGGGTGAGCAGTTCTTC.

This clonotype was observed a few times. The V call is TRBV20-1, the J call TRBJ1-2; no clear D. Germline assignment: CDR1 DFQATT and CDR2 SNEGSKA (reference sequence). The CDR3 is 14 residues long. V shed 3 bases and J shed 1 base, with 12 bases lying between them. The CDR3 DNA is TGCAGTGCTAGTCGTCCGGAGTTTAACTATGGCTACACCTTC. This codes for CSASRPEFNYGYTF.

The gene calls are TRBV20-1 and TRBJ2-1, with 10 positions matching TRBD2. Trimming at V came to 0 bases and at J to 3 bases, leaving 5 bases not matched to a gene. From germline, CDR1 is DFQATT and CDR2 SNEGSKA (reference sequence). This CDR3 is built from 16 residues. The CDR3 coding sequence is TGCAGTGCTAGAGATCTCCTAGCGGGGGACTACAATGAGCAGTTCTTC. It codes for CSARDLLAGDYNEQFF.

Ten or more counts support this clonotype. DNA of the CDR3: TGTGCTGCAAAACAGGGGAACTATGGCTACACCTTC. It codes for CAAKQGNYGYTF. This rearrangement joins TRBV12-5 to TRBJ1-2; 7 nucleotides agree with TRBD1. Germline trimming cut 11 bases from V and 2 bases from J; bases unmatched to any gene: 5. The CDR3 runs to 12 residues. The germline V gene encodes CDR1 LGHNT and CDR2 FRNRAP.

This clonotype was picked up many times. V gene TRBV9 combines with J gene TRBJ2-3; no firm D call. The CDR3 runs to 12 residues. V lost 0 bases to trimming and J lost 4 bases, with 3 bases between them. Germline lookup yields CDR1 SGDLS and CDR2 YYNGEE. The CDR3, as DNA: TGTGCCAGCAGCGTAGAGTCAGATACGCAGTATTTT. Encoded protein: CASSVESDTQYF.

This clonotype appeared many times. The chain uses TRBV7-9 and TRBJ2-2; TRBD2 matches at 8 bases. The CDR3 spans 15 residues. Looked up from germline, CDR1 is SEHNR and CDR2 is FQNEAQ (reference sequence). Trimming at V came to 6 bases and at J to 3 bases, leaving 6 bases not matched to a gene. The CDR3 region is CASSKTSADTGELFF. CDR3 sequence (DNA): TGTGCCAGCAGTAAGACTAGCGCCGACACCGGGGAGCTGTTTTTT.

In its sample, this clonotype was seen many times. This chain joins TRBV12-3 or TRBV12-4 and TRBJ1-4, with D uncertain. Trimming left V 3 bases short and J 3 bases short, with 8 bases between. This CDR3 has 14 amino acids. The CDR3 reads CASSLGRANEKLFF. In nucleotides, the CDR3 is TGTGCCAGCAGTTTGGGTAGGGCTAATGAAAAACTGTTTTTT.

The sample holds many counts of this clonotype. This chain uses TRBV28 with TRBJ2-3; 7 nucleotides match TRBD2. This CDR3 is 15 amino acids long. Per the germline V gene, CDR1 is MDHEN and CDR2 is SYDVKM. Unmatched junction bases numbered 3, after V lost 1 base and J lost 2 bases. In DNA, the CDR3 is TGTGCCAGCAGTTTATCGGGGAGGGCCACAGATACGCAGTATTTT. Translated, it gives CASSLSGRATDTQYF.

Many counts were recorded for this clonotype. For the CDR3, the DNA is TGTGCCAGCAGCTCGGGACAGGGGGTTCGGCAGCCCCAGCATTTT. Protein product: CASSSGQGVRQPQHF. The chain combines TRBV7-9 with TRBJ1-5; 11 bases line up with TRBD1. Germline V gives CDR1 SEHNR, CDR2 FQNEAQ (reference sequence). Losses at the gene ends were 4 bases for V and 7 bases for J; bases not matched to a gene: 6. The CDR3 length is 15 residues.

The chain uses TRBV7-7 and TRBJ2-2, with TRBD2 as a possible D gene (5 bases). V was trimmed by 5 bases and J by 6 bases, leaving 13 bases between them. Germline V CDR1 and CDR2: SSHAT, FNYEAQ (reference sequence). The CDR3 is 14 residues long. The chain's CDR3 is CASSPDFSAGELFF. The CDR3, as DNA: TGTGCCAGCAGCCCGGACTTTAGCGCCGGGGAGCTGTTTTTT.

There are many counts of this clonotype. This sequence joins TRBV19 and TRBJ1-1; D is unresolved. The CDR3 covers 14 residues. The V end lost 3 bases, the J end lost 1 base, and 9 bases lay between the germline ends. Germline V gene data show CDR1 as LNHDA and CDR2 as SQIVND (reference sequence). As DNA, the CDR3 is TGTGCCAGTAGTATCGGGAACGGGAACACTGAAGCTTTCTTT. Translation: CASSIGNGNTEAFF. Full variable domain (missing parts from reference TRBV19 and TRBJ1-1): DGGITQSPKYLFRKEGQNVTLSCEQNLNHDAMYWYRQDPGQGLRLIYYSQIVNDFQKGDIAEGYSVSREKKESFPLTVTSAQKNPTAFYLCASSIGNGNTEAFFGQGTRLTVV.

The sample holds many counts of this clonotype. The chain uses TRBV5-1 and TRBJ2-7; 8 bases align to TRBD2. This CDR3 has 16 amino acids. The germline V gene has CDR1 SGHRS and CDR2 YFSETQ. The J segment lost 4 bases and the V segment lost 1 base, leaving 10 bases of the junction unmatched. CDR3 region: CASSLSTGGRWYEQYF. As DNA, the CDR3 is TGCGCCAGCAGCTTGAGTACGGGAGGGCGATGGTACGAGCAGTACTTC.

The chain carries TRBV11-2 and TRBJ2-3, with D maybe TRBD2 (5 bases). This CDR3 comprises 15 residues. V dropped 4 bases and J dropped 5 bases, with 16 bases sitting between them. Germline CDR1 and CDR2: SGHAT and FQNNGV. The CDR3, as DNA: TGTGCCAGCAGCTCAGGACCGAAGGACTTAGATACGCAGTATTTT. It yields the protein CASSSGPKDLDTQYF.

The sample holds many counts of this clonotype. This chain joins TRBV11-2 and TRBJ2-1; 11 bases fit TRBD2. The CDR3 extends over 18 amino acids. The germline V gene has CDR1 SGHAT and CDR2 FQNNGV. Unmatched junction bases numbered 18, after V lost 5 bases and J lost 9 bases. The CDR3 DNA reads TGTGCCAGCAGCACCCACACCCCCCTAGCGGGAGGCCCCGGTGAGCAGTTCTTC. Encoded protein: CASSTHTPLAGGPGEQFF.

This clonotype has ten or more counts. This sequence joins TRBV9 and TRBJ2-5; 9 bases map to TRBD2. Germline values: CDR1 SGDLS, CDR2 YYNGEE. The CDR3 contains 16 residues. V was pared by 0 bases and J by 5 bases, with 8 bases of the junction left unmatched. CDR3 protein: CASSVASAGGHETQYF. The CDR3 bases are TGTGCCAGCAGCGTAGCTTCGGCGGGAGGGCACGAGACCCAGTACTTC. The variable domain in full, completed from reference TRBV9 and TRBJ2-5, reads DSGVTQTPKHLITATGQRVTLRCSPRSGDLSVYWYQQSLDQGLQFLIQYYNGEERAKGNILERFSAQQFPDLHSELNLSSLELGDSALYFCASSVASAGGHETQYFGPGTRLLVL.

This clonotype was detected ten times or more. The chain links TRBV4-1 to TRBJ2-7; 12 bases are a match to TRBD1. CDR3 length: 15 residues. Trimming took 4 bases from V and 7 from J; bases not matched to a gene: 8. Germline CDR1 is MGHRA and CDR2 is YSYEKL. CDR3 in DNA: TGCGCCAGCAGCCGCCCGGGACAGGGGGCTTGGGAGCAGTACTTC. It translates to CASSRPGQGAWEQYF.

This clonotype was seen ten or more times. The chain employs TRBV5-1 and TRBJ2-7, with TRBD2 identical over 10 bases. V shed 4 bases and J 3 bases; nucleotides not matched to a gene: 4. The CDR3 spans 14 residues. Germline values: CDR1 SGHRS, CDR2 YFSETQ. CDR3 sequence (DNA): TGCGCCAGCAGCCTGAGGACTAGCGGCTACGAGCAGTACTTC. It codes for CASSLRTSGYEQYF.

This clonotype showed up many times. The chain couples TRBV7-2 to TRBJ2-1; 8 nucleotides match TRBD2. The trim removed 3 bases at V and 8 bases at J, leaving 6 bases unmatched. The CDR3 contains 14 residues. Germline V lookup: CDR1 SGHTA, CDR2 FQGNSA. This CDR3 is CASSLAAGAYEQFF. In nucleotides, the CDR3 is TGTGCCAGCAGCTTGGCAGCGGGAGCATATGAGCAGTTCTTC.

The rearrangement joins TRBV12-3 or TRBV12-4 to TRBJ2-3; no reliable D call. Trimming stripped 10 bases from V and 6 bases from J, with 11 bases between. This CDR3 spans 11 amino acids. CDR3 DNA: TGTGCCATCTGTCCCCGCGATACGCAGTATTTT. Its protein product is CAICPRDTQYF.